What follows describes a single TCR beta chain. No cognate antigen has been identified for it. No much larger clone exists at a distance of one base, and base qualities are not known. The receptor library was made with 5' RACE. Sequenced using an Illumina HiSeq 2000. A universal primer binding site was introduced by template switching, and a unique molecular identifier was present in the final cDNA, enabling accurate counting of TCR cDNA molecules. Specific primers in the conserved constant-segment region were used to synthesize first-strand cDNA for TCR alpha and beta chains. Each cDNA library was double barcoded, with a SMART-Mk sample barcode plus Illumina barcodes, to control for contamination. TruSeq adapter sequences and Illumina sample barcodes were added in two successive PCR steps. The Illumina HiSeq platform was used with custom primers to sequence TCR alpha and beta cDNA libraries. The published analysis was carried out like this. MiGEC was used to process raw reads and extract unique molecular identifiers, and MiXCR was used to find CDR3 positions. Recombination models were inferred per individual with the repgenHMM and IGoR tools using an EM algorithm. The analysis of shared clonotypes was done with the tcR package in R, with sharing normalized by the product of cloneset sizes. Out-of-frame nonproductive sequences were analyzed to study raw recombination free of thymic and clonal selection effects. TCRdb reprocessed the public reads (quality trimming at Q25 with fastp, clone calling with MiXCR) and kept in-frame beta chains. For every CDR3 protein sequence, its rows merge into one entry that carries the most common genes and DNA. In this record, the V and J calls reflect TCRdb's handling and not the investigators' own analysis. This sample gives about 300,000 distinct CDR3 sequences in total; around 12% of them show up just once. Together, the top ten hold just over 7% of the sample.

All donors were healthy Caucasians. Three pairs of female monozygotic twins, all aged roughly 18 to 30 years, made up the twin cohort. Positive isolation kits from Invitrogen were used to isolate CD4+ and CD8+ T cell populations. This record comes from a study of identical twins (dated by TCRdb to 2016 to 2017). Turning to the overall study: To test whether fetal clonotypes persist, this study deep-sequenced TCR alpha and beta repertoires from monozygotic twins, from unrelated adults of various ages, and from cord blood. To rule out contamination, the twin experiments were replicated at different times with different library preparation protocols. Here is what the overall study found, with its caveats: In beta out-of-frame sequences, excess twin sharing was weaker, because having fewer shared sequences lowered the signal-to-noise ratio. Conclusions relied on cross-sectional statistical analysis, since the same donors could not be followed over many years. Fewer insertions were carried by abundant cord blood beta clonotypes, a similar but weaker trend appeared in young adult naive repertoires, and no such trend appeared in memory repertoires. In monozygotic twins, out-of-frame TCR alpha sharing was systematically underestimated by recombination models, although the models agreed with sharing between unrelated individuals. Compared with coincidental sharing between unrelated individuals, out-of-frame TCR alpha sequences shared between twins showed an excess of sequences with low generation probability. Invariant T cells such as MAIT and iNKT could partly confound zero-insertion analyses, although diverse VJ usage argued against such confounding for most clonotypes.

The CDR3, from cysteine to phenylalanine, totals 15 residues. Of the read, only the CDR3 DNA is kept; its 45 bases are in frame from base 1. Ends trimmed: V by 3 bases, J by 5 bases; bases unmatched to a gene: 9. The germline V gene specifies SGHVS as CDR1 and FNYEAQ as CDR2. The same data also went into a second study, on yellow fever vaccine responses in identical twins. As that second study puts it: The authors reported that the T cell response to vaccination in identical twins appeared partly convergent and partly personalized. The study precisely tracked vaccine-responding T cell clones in identical twins.

Sequencing was done on a sample of CD8+ T cells sorted from blood. The receptor comes from a woman between 18 and 29 years old in good health. The rearranged chain carries TRBV7-6 and TRBJ2-7; 8 bases in the middle match TRBD2. The bases read TGTGCCAGCAGCTTCGCGACGGGAGGGCCCAACGAGCAGTACTTC. Its amino acids are CASSFATGGPNEQYF. The CDR3 plus the reference TRBV7-6 and TRBJ2-7 genes for the other parts give the full variable domain: GAGVSQSPRYKVTKRGQDVALRCDPISGHVSLYWYRQALGQGPEFLTYFNYEAQQDKSGLPNDRFSAERPEGSISTLTIQRTEQRDSAMYRCASSFATGGPNEQYFGPGTRLTVT.